This T cell receptor (beta chain) appears in the sequencing data of a study of chemoradiotherapy in HPV16-positive cancers. Study as a whole: Candidate HPV-specific T-cell clones and common TCR motifs came from functional assays in two HPV16-positive patients. Overall study findings and caveats: HPV-responsive T-cell expansion during chemoradiotherapy was linked to improved recurrence-free survival in HPV16-positive patients. Candidate HPV-specific clones and E7-related TCR motifs grew in tumor during treatment. The functional HPV-specific definition rests on just a couple of HPV16-positive patients.

This clone has a single count. The target antigen is unknown. Germline V gene lookup returns CDR1 LNHDA and CDR2 SQIVND (reference sequence). Trimming removed 4 bases at V and 0 bases at J, with 6 bases between. The CDR3 loop spans 14 amino acids. Clones were read by immunoSEQ multiplex PCR, and TCRdb kept only the in-frame ones, dropping some. Of some 10,000 clones in the sample, 80% to 85% are singletons; the top ten hold around 2.8%. Here the sequenced sample was blood, taken from a patient who underwent chemoradiotherapy. The sequence was obtained from a human donor with HPV-associated anogenital cancer. The J gene is TRBJ2-2, the V gene TRBV19; possible D gene TRBD2, 6 bases. As DNA, the CDR3 is TGTGCCAGTAGTAGCGGGACGAACACCGGGGAGCTGTTTTTT. Residues: CASSSGTNTGELFF.